This record covers a single T cell receptor beta chain. Its antigen is undetermined. The same CDR3 also results from other DNA sequences found in this sample. This sample was included in a study of T cell responses to AZD1222 COVID-19 vaccine. Regarding the study as a whole: There were repertoire samples only from the period after the peak T cell response. Baseline testing showed seropositivity in only five or six AZD1222 recipients. Reportedly, nearly half of unique spike TCRs recognized epitopes outside B.1.351/B.1.1.7 mutations. The sample set comprised mostly white British donors with more females, and clonal diversity was possibly underestimated.

The repertoire was sequenced with immunoSEQ multiplex PCR; TCRdb's copy has only in-frame clones and lacks some. The sample includes around 100,000 clones, around 87% of them seen just once. The sample was peripheral blood, taken on day 0 of MenACWY control vaccination. The sequence came from an adult in good health.

CDR3 region: CAISESTVSYGYTF. The CDR3 coding sequence is TGTGCCATCAGTGAGTCGACAGTTTCCTATGGCTACACCTTC. The chain links TRBV10-3 to TRBJ1-2; tentative D call: TRBD1 (5 bases). CDR1 is ENHRY and CDR2 is SYGVKD in the germline V gene. V was cut by 0 bases and J by 4 bases, with 9 bases left in between. CDR3 length equals 14 residues.